This entry is about one T cell receptor beta chain. The data belong to a study of blood T cell repertoires in COVID-19. This CDR3 contains 13 residues. Germline V lookup: CDR1 LNHDA, CDR2 SQIVND (reference sequence). With 0 bases removed from V and 9 bases from J, the gap between germline ends came to 9 bases. Per the original methods: For nucleated cells, counts were estimated from reference gene primer amplification. Profiling relied on immunoSEQ multiplex PCR, and the TCRdb table lists in-frame clones only, not all of them. V and J calls and clone size are as listed in that table; D and trimming were resolved from the DNA. The sample holds 250,000 to 300,000 clones, 81% seen once.

The TCR sequence derives from an older woman with active or convalescent COVID-19. The J gene is TRBJ1-3, the V gene TRBV19; D not certain. Sequencing was carried out using peripheral blood. DNA for the CDR3: TGTGCCAGTAGTATAGATCGAGGGCTCACCATATATTTT. Its protein is CASSIDRGLTIYF.